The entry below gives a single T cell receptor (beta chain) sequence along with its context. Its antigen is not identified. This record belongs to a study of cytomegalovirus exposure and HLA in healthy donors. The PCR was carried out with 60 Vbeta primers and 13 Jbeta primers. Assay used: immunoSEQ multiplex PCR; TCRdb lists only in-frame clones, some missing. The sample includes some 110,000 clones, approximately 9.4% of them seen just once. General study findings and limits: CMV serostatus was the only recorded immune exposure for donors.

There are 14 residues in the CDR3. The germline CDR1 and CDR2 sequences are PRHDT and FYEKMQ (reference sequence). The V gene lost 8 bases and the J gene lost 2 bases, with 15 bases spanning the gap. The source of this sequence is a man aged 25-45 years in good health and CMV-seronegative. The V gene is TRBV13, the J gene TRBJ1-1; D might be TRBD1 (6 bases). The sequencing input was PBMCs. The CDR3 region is CASRRDKGNTEAFF. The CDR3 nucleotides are TGTGCCAGCCGCCGGGACAAGGGAAACACTGAAGCTTTCTTT.